This TCR beta chain was retrieved from a study of cytotoxic CD8 clonotypes in ibrutinib-treated CLL. Study overall: Patients: about a dozen relapsed/refractory, roughly 16 treatment-naive, some 18 IGHV unmutated. Study-wide points: Sample timing was unmatched between remission and later-progressing patients; lymph nodes unstudied.

From germline, CDR1 is GTSNPN and CDR2 SVGIG (reference sequence). The ends were cut back, 4 bases at V and 2 bases at J, with 11 bases in the middle. This CDR3 is 13 amino acids long. Assay used: immunoSEQ multiplex PCR; TCRdb lists only in-frame clones, some missing. The repertoire holds more than 200,000 clones, around three quarters seen once, with 15% in the top ten. Details on this clone: Its antigen is unknown.

The chain has TRBV30 and TRBJ2-5, with D uncertain. Sequencing used PBMCs, obtained after 24 months of ibrutinib treatment. The clonotype comes from a human donor with chronic lymphocytic leukemia. The CDR3 sequence is CAWNTQQQETQYF. The CDR3 DNA is TGTGCCTGGAACACGCAGCAACAAGAGACCCAGTACTTC.